This T cell receptor beta chain appears in the sequencing data of a study of blood T cells in healthy people across ages. CDR3 length: 14 amino acids. CDR1 is SGHTA and CDR2 is FQGNSA in the germline V gene. V lost 1 base and J lost 4, with 11 bases in between. Regarding the study as a whole: Underestimates were what the diversity estimates from one million T cells were considered to be.

A second PCR of about 6 to 11 cycles used a sample-barcoded 5' primer and a J-beta primer mix. From the 5' RACE reads, TCRdb called clonotypes with MiXCR, one entry per CDR3 protein. The sample records about 1.8 million distinct CDR3 sequences, about 50% being singletons. Per sample, a minimum of 6.5 million PBMCs were isolated. Extraction yielded at least 5.5 micrograms of total RNA per sample. This clonotype was picked up many times. Its antigen is currently unknown. The origin of this receptor is a middle-aged woman in good health. The V and J genes are TRBV7-2 and TRBJ2-7; maybe TRBD2 (6 bases). The sample was blood. The CDR3 region is CASSLGEVGYEQYF. CDR3 nucleotides: TGTGCCAGCAGCTTAGGGGAGGTGGGGTACGAGCAGTACTTC.